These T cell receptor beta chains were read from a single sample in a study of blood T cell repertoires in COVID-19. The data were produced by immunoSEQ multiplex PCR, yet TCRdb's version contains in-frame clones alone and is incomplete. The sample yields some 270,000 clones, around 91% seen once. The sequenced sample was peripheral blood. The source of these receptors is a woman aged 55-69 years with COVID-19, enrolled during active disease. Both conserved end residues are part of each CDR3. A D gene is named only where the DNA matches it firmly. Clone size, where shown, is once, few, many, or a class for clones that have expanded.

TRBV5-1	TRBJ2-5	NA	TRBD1	CASSLRQGQETQYF	TGCGCCAGCAGCCTAAGACAGGGCCAGGAGACCCAGTACTTC
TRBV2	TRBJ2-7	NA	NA	CASSVGQGSYEQYF	TGTGCCAGCAGTGTTGGGCAGGGTAGCTACGAGCAGTACTTC
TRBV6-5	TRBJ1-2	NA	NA	CASSYGGGGYTF	TGTGCCAGCAGTTACGGGGGCGGGGGCTACACCTTC
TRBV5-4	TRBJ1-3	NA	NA	CASSLDRPTGNTIYF	TGTGCCAGCAGCTTGGACAGGCCGACTGGAAACACCATATATTTT
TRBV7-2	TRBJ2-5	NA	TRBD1	CASSFGTGWETQYF	TGTGCCAGCAGCTTTGGGACAGGGTGGGAGACCCAGTACTTC
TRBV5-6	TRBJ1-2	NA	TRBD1	CASSIWTGNYGYTF	TGTGCCAGCTCGATCTGGACAGGGAACTATGGCTACACCTTC
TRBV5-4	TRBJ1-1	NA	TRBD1	CASSAWDRGQNTEAFF	TGTGCCAGCAGCGCTTGGGACAGGGGCCAGAACACTGAAGCTTTCTTT
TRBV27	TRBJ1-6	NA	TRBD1	CASSQDREESPLHF	TGTGCCAGCAGCCAGGACAGGGAGGAATCACCCCTCCACTTT
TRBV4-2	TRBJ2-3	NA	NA	CASSQGGLRDTQYF	TGTGCCAGCAGCCAAGGGGGCCTCAGAGATACGCAGTATTTT
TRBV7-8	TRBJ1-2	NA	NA	CASSFQGNYGYTF	TGTGCCAGCAGCTTTCAGGGGAACTATGGCTACACCTTC
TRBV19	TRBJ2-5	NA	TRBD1	CASQSVRGRGQETQYF	TGTGCCAGCCAATCTGTCCGAGGCAGGGGGCAAGAGACCCAGTACTTC
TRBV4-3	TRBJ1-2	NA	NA	CASSQESGVDYGYTF	TGCGCCAGCAGCCAAGAGTCAGGGGTCGACTATGGCTACACCTTC
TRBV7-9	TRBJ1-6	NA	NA	CASSPPTRGRASPLHF	TGTGCCAGCAGCCCGCCTACACGGGGTAGGGCTTCACCCCTCCACTTT
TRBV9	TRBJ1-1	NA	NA	CASSVAPAGGNTEAFF	TGTGCCAGCAGCGTAGCCCCTGCGGGGGGGAACACTGAAGCTTTCTTT
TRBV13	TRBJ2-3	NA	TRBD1	CASSLDRDTDTQYF	TGTGCCAGCAGCTTGGACAGGGACACAGATACGCAGTATTTT
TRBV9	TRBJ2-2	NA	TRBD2	CASSVEQRGGVTGELFF	TGTGCCAGCAGCGTAGAGCAGCGGGGGGGCGTCACCGGGGAGCTGTTTTTT
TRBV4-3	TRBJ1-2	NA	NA	CASSHSGGVDGYTF	TGCGCCAGCAGCCATTCGGGGGGCGTTGATGGCTACACCTTC
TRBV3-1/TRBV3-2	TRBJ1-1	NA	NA	CASSQVQGRAEAFF	TGTGCCAGCAGCCAAGTCCAGGGCAGGGCTGAAGCTTTCTTT
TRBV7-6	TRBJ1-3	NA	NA	CASSLDRTISGNTIYF	TGTGCCAGCAGCTTAGACAGAACCATCTCTGGAAACACCATATATTTT
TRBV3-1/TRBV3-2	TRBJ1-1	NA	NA	CASSQGQGNTEAFF	TGTGCCAGCAGCCAAGGGCAGGGGAACACTGAAGCTTTCTTT
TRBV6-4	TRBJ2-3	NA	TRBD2	CASSDTSGADTQYF	TGTGCCAGCAGTGACACTAGCGGGGCAGATACGCAGTATTTT
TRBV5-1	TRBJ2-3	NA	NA	CASSLVSSTDTQYF	TGCGCCAGCAGCTTGGTGTCTAGCACAGATACGCAGTATTTT
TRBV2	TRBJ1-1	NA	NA	CASTLEAANTEAFF	TGTGCCAGCACCCTGGAGGCAGCGAACACTGAAGCTTTCTTT
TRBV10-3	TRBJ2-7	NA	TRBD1	CAISESAQGAKYEQYF	TGTGCCATCAGTGAGTCTGCACAGGGGGCTAAGTACGAGCAGTACTTC
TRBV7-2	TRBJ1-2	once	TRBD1	CASSPRTGANYGYTF	TGTGCCAGCAGCCCCCGGACAGGAGCTAACTATGGCTACACCTTC
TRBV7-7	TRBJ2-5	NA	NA	CASAQPLGDPGPQETQYF	TGTGCTAGCGCCCAACCTCTGGGAGACCCCGGGCCACAAGAGACCCAGTACTTC
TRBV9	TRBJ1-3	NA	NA	CASSVLQSSGNTIYF	TGTGCCAGCAGCGTCCTACAGTCGTCTGGAAACACCATATATTTT
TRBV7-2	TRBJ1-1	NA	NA	CASSYRVAEAFF	TGTGCCAGCAGCTACAGGGTAGCTGAAGCTTTCTTT
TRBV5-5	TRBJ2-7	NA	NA	CASSFGVDSYYEQYF	TGTGCCAGCAGCTTCGGGGTGGACAGCTACTACGAGCAGTACTTC
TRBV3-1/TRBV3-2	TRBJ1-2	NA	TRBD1	CASSQGQGRGGYTF	TGTGCCAGCAGCCAAGGACAGGGGAGGGGTGGCTACACCTTC
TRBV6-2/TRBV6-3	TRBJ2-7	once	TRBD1	CASSRDRDYEQYF	TGTGCCAGCAGTCGGGACAGGGATTACGAGCAGTACTTC
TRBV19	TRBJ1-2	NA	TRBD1	CASTSGQGMYGYTF	TGTGCCAGTACCTCGGGACAGGGCATGTATGGCTACACCTTC
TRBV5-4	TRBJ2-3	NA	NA	CASSKTTGSTDTQYF	TGTGCCAGCAGCAAAACTACGGGGAGCACAGATACGCAGTATTTT
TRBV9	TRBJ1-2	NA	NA	CASSALGRSDGYTF	TGTGCCAGCAGCGCCCTCGGGAGGTCGGATGGCTACACCTTC
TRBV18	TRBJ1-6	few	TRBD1	CASSPTTGLSSYNSPLHF	TGTGCCAGCTCACCTACGACAGGGCTTAGCTCCTATAATTCACCCCTCCACTTT
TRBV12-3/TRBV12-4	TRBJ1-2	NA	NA	CASSQGSGYTF	TGTGCCAGCAGTCAGGGATCCGGCTACACCTTC
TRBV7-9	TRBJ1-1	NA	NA	CASTAISAEAFF	TGTGCCAGCACCGCTATTAGCGCTGAAGCTTTCTTT
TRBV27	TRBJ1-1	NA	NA	CASSRQALLNTEAFF	TGTGCCAGCAGCAGACAGGCCCTCCTGAACACTGAAGCTTTCTTT
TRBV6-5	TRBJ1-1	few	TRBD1	CASGTGDYRVFF	TGTGCCAGCGGGACAGGGGATTACCGGGTTTTCTTT
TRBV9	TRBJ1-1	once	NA	CASSPPGGANTEAFF	TGTGCCAGCAGCCCCCCGGGGGGCGCCAACACTGAAGCTTTCTTT
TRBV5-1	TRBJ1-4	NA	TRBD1	CASSLALTGPNEKLFF	TGCGCCAGCAGCTTGGCCTTGACAGGGCCTAATGAAAAACTGTTTTTT
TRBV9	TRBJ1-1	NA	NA	CASSVTGEGTEAFF	TGTGCCAGCAGCGTAACAGGTGAAGGCACTGAAGCTTTCTTT
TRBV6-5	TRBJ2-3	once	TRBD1	CASSYQSQGAYTQYF	TGTGCCAGCAGTTACCAATCCCAGGGGGCTTATACGCAGTATTTT
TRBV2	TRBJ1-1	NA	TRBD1	CASSPQGYQNTEAFF	TGTGCCAGCAGTCCACAGGGGTATCAGAACACTGAAGCTTTCTTT
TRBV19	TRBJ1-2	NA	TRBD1	CASSASQGTYGYTF	TGTGCCAGTAGTGCGTCACAGGGGACCTATGGCTACACCTTC
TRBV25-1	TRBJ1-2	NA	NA	CASRGRVELGYTF	TGTGCCAGCAGAGGTAGAGTGGAGTTAGGCTACACCTTC
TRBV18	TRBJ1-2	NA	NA	CASSPSGPKVYGYTF	TGTGCCAGCTCACCTTCAGGGCCGAAGGTCTATGGCTACACCTTC
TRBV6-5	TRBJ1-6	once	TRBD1	CASNWDRGESPLHF	TGTGCCAGCAATTGGGACAGGGGGGAGTCACCCCTCCACTTT
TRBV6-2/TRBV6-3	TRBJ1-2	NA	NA	CASSQSRYGYTF	TGTGCCAGCAGTCAATCGAGGTATGGCTACACCTTC
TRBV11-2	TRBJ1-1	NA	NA	CASSPVTVNTEAFF	TGTGCCAGCAGCCCCGTCACGGTAAACACTGAAGCTTTCTTT
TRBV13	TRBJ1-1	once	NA	CASSVVFGEAFF	TGTGCCAGCAGCGTAGTATTCGGGGAAGCTTTCTTT
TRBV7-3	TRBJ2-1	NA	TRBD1	CASSLGQGLGNEQFF	TGTGCCAGCAGCTTAGGACAGGGTCTTGGCAATGAGCAGTTCTTC
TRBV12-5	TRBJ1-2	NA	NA	CASGLGWGRDYGYTF	TGTGCTAGTGGTTTGGGGTGGGGCAGGGACTATGGCTACACCTTC
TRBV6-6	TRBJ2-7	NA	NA	CASSYSTTGSSYEQYF	TGTGCCAGCAGTTACTCCACGACAGGCAGCTCCTACGAGCAGTACTTC
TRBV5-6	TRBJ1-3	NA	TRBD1	CASSLTGGRTIYF	TGTGCCAGCAGCCTTACAGGGGGAAGGACCATATATTTT
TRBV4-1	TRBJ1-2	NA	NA	CASSQQGINYGYTF	TGCGCCAGCAGCCAACAGGGGATAAACTATGGCTACACCTTC
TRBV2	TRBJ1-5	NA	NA	CASKESTYSNQPQHF	TGTGCCAGCAAGGAGAGCACCTATAGCAATCAGCCCCAGCATTTT
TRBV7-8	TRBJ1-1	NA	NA	CASSVRGLDSEAFF	TGTGCCAGCAGCGTCAGAGGGTTGGACAGTGAAGCTTTCTTT
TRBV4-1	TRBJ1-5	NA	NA	CASSVGGFSNQPQHF	TGCGCCAGCAGCGTGGGGGGGTTTAGCAATCAGCCCCAGCATTTT
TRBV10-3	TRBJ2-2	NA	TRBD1	CAISGQGPNTGELFF	TGTGCCATCAGTGGACAGGGACCGAACACCGGGGAGCTGTTTTTT